This record looks at one TCR beta chain sequence and its context. What antigen it recognizes has not been identified. Base qualities are not recorded, but no much larger clone differs from it by a single base. The source of the sample is a study of T cell repertoires in cytomegalovirus infection (dated by TCRdb to the late 2010s). For the study in its entirety: Peptide stimulations targeted recently identified HLA-C-restricted CMV epitopes, whose presentation resists viral immunomodulation, together with well-studied HLA-B-restricted epitopes. Because public TCR beta signatures pointed to carriage of CMV infection together with the matching HLA type, the HLA type of each donor mattered for the analysis. Broader findings and caveats from the paper: The ex vivo response was dominated by HLA-C-restricted CMV-specific TCR beta clonotypes, which also provided the single most frequent clonotype in two of eight donors. In both this cohort and an independent roughly 400-donor cohort, the cumulative frequency of public TCR beta family members distinguished carriers of CMV infection plus the relevant HLA type.

The sequencer listed for this sample is Illumina HiSeq 1500. TCRdb reprocessed the public reads (quality trimming at Q25 with fastp, clone calling with MiXCR) and kept in-frame beta chains. Entries that share a CDR3 protein sequence are merged under the most common genes and DNA. Recorded for this sample are a few hundred thousand distinct CDR3 sequences; around 40% of them occurred a single time. The ten largest make up 48% of the sample. This sample's treatment or condition label indicates: in vitro stimulation with specific CMV peptide epitopes to enrich CMV-specific T cells. Inclusive of the bounding cysteine and phenylalanine, the CDR3 is 17 residues long. Only the CDR3 portion is preserved as DNA: 51 bases, with reading frame beginning at the first base. According to the germline V gene (reference sequence), CDR1 reads MNHNY and CDR2 reads SVGAGI. Deletion took 2 bases off V and 3 bases off J, with a span of 17 bases between the germline ends.

The TCR originated in a human donor in good health (CMV status not recorded). Some clones in this sample may be carry-over from other donors' samples. Specimen: cultured PBMCs, collected from culture after CMV antigen stimulation. This sequence uses TRBV6-6 and TRBJ1-5, and TRBD1 may be the D gene, going by 6 matching bases. For the CDR3, the sequence is CASSYGGALSHNQPQHF. The DNA sequence is TGTGCCAGCAGTTACGGGGGGGCCCTCTCCCACAATCAGCCCCAGCATTTT.